Listed here is a single TCR beta chain. This clone has only one observation. It has no known antigen specificity. Qualities for individual bases were not recorded, and no much larger clone is one base off. Libraries were constructed by the immunoSEQ multiplex PCR assay. To provide template for TCR sequencing, every sample had RNA extracted and reverse transcribed into cDNA. SuperScript III was used to make first-strand cDNA, primed with a 2:1 mix of oligo-dT and random hexamers. A synthetic immune receptor repertoire was used to gauge amplification bias, and whatever bias remained was removed computationally. Processing in the source paper ran as follows. Raw reads were preprocessed to remove errors, and CDR3 was defined by IMGT conventions from the conserved cysteine to phenylalanine. To get clonality, Shannon entropy was normalized by log2 of the number of productive unique TCRs and the result was subtracted from 1. CD4 or CD8 identity of scalp clones was inferred by cross-referencing scalp TCRbeta sequences with sorted blood CD4 and CD8 repertoires. The immuneACCESS repertoire file appears here via TCRdb, limited to in-frame rearrangements. These files lack a portion of the clones; in checked studies, under half of the deficit traces to unresolved V genes, and the cause of the others is not known. That table furnishes V, J and clone size, whereas the DNA furnished D and trimming. The sample table contains fewer than 90,000 clones; only one count was recorded for roughly half of them. 5.5% to 6% of the sample comes from the top ten.

This specimen comes from a study of CD8+ T cells in alopecia areata (dated by TCRdb to 2016 to 2019). About the full investigation: In both human patients and the C3H/HeJ mouse model, the study applied high-throughput TCRbeta sequencing to look at T cell clonal expansion in alopecia areata. Scalp tissue and sorted CD4+ and CD8+ peripheral blood T cells from patchy and totalis/universalis alopecia areata patients and from healthy controls were covered by human TCRbeta sequencing. Scalp clonality was compared across normal scalp (n=4), patchy alopecia areata scalp (n=8), and alopecia totalis/universalis scalp (n=8). RNA was obtained with the PAXgene miRNA kit for fixed scalp, the miRNeasy kit for PBMCs, and the RNeasy kit for mouse skin. Amplification of TCRbeta CDR3 regions was done by immunoSEQ multiplex PCR using 35 Vbeta forward primers and 13 Jbeta reverse primers. Beyond this particular receptor, the publication reports: Compared with normal scalp, lesional scalp, particularly in alopecia totalis/universalis, had higher clonality and more expanded CD8+ clones, which suggests antigenic drive. Shared TCR sequences between patients were less evident than in mice, which may be partly attributable to HLA diversity in the patient population. Unlike mouse skin, which is dominated by gammadelta T cells, normal human skin has resident alphabeta T cells that are also sequenced, and this complicates analysis of the scalp TCR repertoire.

The CDR3 runs 14 amino acids, cysteine and phenylalanine included. Only CDR3 DNA is held: 42 bases, read in frame from base 1. Looking up the germline V gene yields CDR1 SQVTM and CDR2 ANQGSEA. V is cut by 7 bases and J by 0 bases, and the space between the germline ends is 15 bases. Lesional scalp punch biopsies and peripheral blood were obtained from alopecia areata patients. PBMCs were isolated by density centrifugation and stained for CD3, CD4 and CD8, and CD4+ and CD8+ T cells were sorted on a FACSAria. The untreated alopecia areata patients were recruited through a multicenter biomarker study. For roughly five biomarker-study patients, blood CD8+ T cells were further sorted into NKG2D-low and NKG2D-high fractions.

This sequence originates from a human donor with alopecia areata. The source material was NKG2D-high CD8+ T cells sorted from blood. Sample cell subset or site, as interpreted from the label and publication: sorted CD8+ NKG2D-high blood T cells. The rearrangement joined TRBV29-1 to TRBJ1-2, with no reliable assignment of the D segment. The CDR3 region has the sequence CSAPGRDSNYGYTF. DNA sequence: TGCAGCGCCCCCGGACGGGATTCTAACTATGGCTACACCTTC.